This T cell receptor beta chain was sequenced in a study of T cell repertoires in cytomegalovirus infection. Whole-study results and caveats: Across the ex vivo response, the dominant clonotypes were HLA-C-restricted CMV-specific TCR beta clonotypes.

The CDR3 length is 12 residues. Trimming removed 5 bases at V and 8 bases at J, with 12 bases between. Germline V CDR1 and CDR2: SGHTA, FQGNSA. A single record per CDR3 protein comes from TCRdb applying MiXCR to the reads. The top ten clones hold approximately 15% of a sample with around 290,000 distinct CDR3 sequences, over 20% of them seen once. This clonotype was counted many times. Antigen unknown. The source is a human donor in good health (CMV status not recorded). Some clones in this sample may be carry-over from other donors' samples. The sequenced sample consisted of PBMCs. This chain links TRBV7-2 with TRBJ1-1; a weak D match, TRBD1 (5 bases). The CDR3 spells CASSQRAGEAFF. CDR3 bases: TGTGCCAGCAGCCAAAGAGCAGGGGAAGCTTTCTTT. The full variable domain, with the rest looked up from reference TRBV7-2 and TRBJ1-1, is GAGVSQSPSNKVTEKGKDVELRCDPISGHTALYWYRQSLGQGLEFLIYFQGNSAPDKSGLPSDRFSAERTGGSVSTLTIQRTQQEDSAVYLCASSQRAGEAFFGQGTRLTVV.